Here is one T cell receptor beta chain with its context. Its antigen has not been determined. The sample holds no much larger clone one base away, and base qualities are not on file. To isolate intraepithelial and lamina propria lymphocytes from graft specimens, dithiothreitol, EDTA incubations and collagenase D digestion were used. Bulk TCR-beta sequencing was performed on serial intestinal graft biopsy specimens collected as late as 600 days after transplant. The sample comes from a study of graft-versus-host responses after intestinal transplantation (dated by TCRdb to 2020 to 2023). For context, the study as a whole: The transplants that recipients received were multivisceral, liver-intestinal, or isolated intestinal. Every recipient was given anti-thymocyte globulin induction, then maintenance tacrolimus and steroids for approximately 3 years. Bulk TCR-beta CDR3 sequencing was used to track graft-versus-host and host-versus-graft alloreactive T cell clones in the graft, circulation and bone marrow after intestinal transplantation. Alloreactive clones were identified by sequencing pre-transplant mixed lymphocyte reaction products and comparing them with unstimulated pre-transplant donor and recipient T cells. A cohort of some 24 intestinal transplant recipients, including one retransplant, was enrolled, and 3 patients lacking pretransplant specimens were excluded. A peak of at least 4% donor T cells among recipient peripheral blood mononuclear cells was the definition used for donor T cell macrochimerism. Instead of going to the commercial service, samples from a few later patients were sequenced in-house on an Illumina MiSeq and processed with MiXCR. What the work shows at the level of the full study, not this receptor alone: GvH clones turned up in recipient bone marrow, with some appearing earlier in ileal mucosa or blood, a pattern consistent with an intestinal mucosal origin. The relatively low number and heterogeneity of intestinal transplant patients limited the conclusions. In patients with donor T cell macrochimerism, the allografts had high GvH to HvG T cell clonal ratios. Early after transplant, peak levels of circulating GvH clones were found to be associated with declines in HvG clones.

CDR1 DFQATT and CDR2 SNEGSKA are derived from the germline V gene (reference sequence). V and J lose 4 bases and 4 bases, and a span of 8 bases separates them. The CDR3 measures 11 amino acids from cysteine to phenylalanine. Solely the CDR3 DNA is kept, with 33 bases framed from the first base. Library preparation employed the immunoSEQ multiplex PCR assay. For most patients, genomic DNA was subjected to high-throughput TCR-beta CDR3 sequencing by Adaptive Biotechnologies. The study's own analysis went as follows. TCR sequencing data for some 19 patients were retrieved from Adaptive's ImmunoSEQ software; three other patients were processed with MiXCR and VDJtools. CDR3 nucleotide sequences shared between donor and recipient were removed because their origin could not be assigned. To be classed as alloreactive, a clone needed at least 2-fold expansion over unstimulated cells and a minimum CFSE-low frequency of 0.002% (template counts) or 0.001% (read counts). Clones were considered mappable if detected in sequenced pre-transplant spleen, lymph node, or MLR CFSE-low populations of the donor or recipient. Cumulative frequency of alloreactive clones was calculated as a percentage of all sequences weighted by copy number. Imported from immuneACCESS, the table was reduced by TCRdb to in-frame sequences with V and J called. These copies leave out some clones; in studies compared against another copy, an unresolved V gene accounts for under half, and the cause of the remainder is not known. V and J calls and clone size are given by that table; D and trimming were obtained from the DNA. The sample yields roughly 7,000 clones; around 79% were counted once. The top ten hold roughly 13% of the sample.

The TCR was taken from a human patient who received an intestinal transplant, so some T cells may come from the graft donor. The source material was ileum tissue, sampled just under 230 days after intestinal transplant. In this chain, TRBV20-1 is recombined with TRBJ2-7; a confident D gene designation cannot be given. The nucleotide sequence is given as TGCAGTGCTAAAAATCCATACGAGCAGTACTTC. Translation gives CSAKNPYEQYF.